A single sample gave rise to the 2 T cell receptor beta chains below, sequenced in a study of PD-L1 blockade in urothelial cancer. Time point here: peripheral blood 6 weeks after treatment start. TCRdb's table, derived via immunoSEQ multiplex PCR, lists solely in-frame clones and lacks some. The data show about 120,000 clones, with roughly 91% seen just once and more than 1.5% held by the top ten. Sequences were derived from PBMCs, sampled around atezolizumab (anti-PD-L1) treatment. These receptors originate from a man aged 55 to 70 with urothelial cancer.

The rearrangement uses TRBV5-8 and TRBJ1-5, with no clear D. V dropped 0 bases and J dropped 0 bases, with 7 bases sitting between them. This CDR3 spans 15 amino acids. In germline, CDR1 is SGHTS, CDR2 YDEGEE. The DNA for the CDR3 is TGTGCCAGCAGCTTGGCTGAGTATAGCAATCAGCCCCAGCATTTT. Amino acids: CASSLAEYSNQPQHF.

This rearrangement joins TRBV5-1 to TRBJ1-6; 10 positions agree with TRBD1. The trim removed 7 bases at V and 9 bases at J, leaving 10 bases unmatched. From germline, CDR1 is SGHRS and CDR2 YFSETQ. The CDR3 is 15 amino acids. The CDR3 DNA follows: TGCGCCAGCTACGGACAGGGGGTTAGGGGTTCACCCCTCCACTTT. Translated: CASYGQGVRGSPLHF.